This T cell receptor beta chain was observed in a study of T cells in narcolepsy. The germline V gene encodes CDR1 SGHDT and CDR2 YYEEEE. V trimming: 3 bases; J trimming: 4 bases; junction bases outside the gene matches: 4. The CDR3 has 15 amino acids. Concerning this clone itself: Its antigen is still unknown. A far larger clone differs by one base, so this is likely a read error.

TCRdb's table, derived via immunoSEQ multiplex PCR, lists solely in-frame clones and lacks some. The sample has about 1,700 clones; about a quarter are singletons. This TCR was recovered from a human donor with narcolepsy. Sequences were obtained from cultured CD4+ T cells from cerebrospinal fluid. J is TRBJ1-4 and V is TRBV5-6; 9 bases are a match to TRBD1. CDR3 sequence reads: CASSYGTGCNEKLFF. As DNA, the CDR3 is TGTGCCAGCAGCTACGGGACAGGGTGTAATGAAAAACTGTTTTTT.